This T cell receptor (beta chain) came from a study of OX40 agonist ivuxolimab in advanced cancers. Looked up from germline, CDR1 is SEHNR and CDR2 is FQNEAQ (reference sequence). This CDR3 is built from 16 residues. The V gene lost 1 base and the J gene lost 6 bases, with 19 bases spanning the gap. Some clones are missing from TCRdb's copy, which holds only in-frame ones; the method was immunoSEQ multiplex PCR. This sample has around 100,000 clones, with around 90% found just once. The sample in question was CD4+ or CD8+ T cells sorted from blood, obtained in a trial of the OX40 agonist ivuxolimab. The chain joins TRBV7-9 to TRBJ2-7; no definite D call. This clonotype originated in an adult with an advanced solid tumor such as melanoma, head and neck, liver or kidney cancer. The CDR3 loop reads CASSLVIPTQNTEQYF. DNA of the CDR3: TGTGCCAGCAGCTTAGTAATCCCAACACAAAATACCGAGCAGTACTTC.